This record covers a single T cell receptor beta chain. The same CDR3 can be traced to other DNA sequences in this sample. The V end lost 2 bases, the J end lost 2 bases, and 6 bases lay between the germline ends. This CDR3 spans 13 amino acids. Germline values: CDR1 MNHEY, CDR2 SVGEGT. The data were taken from a study of blood T cell repertoires in COVID-19. Background on the study: PBMCs, B-cell-depleted T cells, or T cells provided the cDNA or gDNA that made up the material.

The assay was immunoSEQ multiplex PCR, and TCRdb's table has in-frame clones only and misses some. This table holds over 80,000 clones, about 74% found once. The material sequenced was peripheral blood. The receptor comes from a man aged 70 or older with COVID-19, enrolled during active disease. The genes are TRBV6-2 or TRBV6-3 and TRBJ1-2; TRBD1 is a possible D gene (5 bases). CDR3: CASSYTGNYGYTF. The CDR3 DNA reads TGTGCCAGCAGTTACACAGGCAACTATGGCTACACCTTC.